A selection of T cell receptor beta chains follows, all from one sample in a study of a mutant IDH1 vaccine in newly diagnosed glioma. TCRdb's table, derived via immunoSEQ multiplex PCR, lists solely in-frame clones and lacks some. This sample has 12,000 or so clones, with over 75% found just once. For these receptors, no antigen is known. Sequenced here: PBMCs, sampled from a glioma patient whose treatment included an IDH1 peptide vaccine. The receptors derive from a woman between 35 and 50 years old with glioma. Some clones in this sample may be carry-over from other donors' samples. The CDR3 runs from the conserved cysteine through the conserved F or W. The order of the fields is D gene, clone size, J gene, V gene, CDR3 protein, CDR3 DNA. A D gene is named only where the DNA matches it firmly. Clone size is stated in some rows and not others, as once, few, many or a class when expanded.

d_gene: .
abundance: .
j_gene: TRBJ1-2
v_gene: TRBV29-1
CDR3aa: CSVFGGGYTF
CDR3nt: TGCAGCGTTTTCGGCGGTGGCTACACCTTC

d_gene: TRBD1
abundance: .
j_gene: TRBJ1-1
v_gene: TRBV5-1
CDR3aa: CASTGTGDTEAFF
CDR3nt: TGCGCCAGCACCGGGACAGGGGACACTGAAGCTTTCTTT

d_gene: .
abundance: few
j_gene: TRBJ1-4
v_gene: TRBV4-2
CDR3aa: CASSRDRATYEKLFF
CDR3nt: TGTGCCAGCAGCCGGGATAGGGCGACGTATGAAAAACTGTTTTTT

d_gene: TRBD2
abundance: .
j_gene: TRBJ2-1
v_gene: TRBV30
CDR3aa: CAWSVAETSDNEQFF
CDR3nt: TGTGCCTGGAGTGTAGCCGAGACTAGCGATAATGAGCAGTTCTTC

d_gene: .
abundance: .
j_gene: TRBJ1-4
v_gene: TRBV7-2
CDR3aa: CASSIGHVEKLFF
CDR3nt: TGTGCCAGCAGCATAGGACATGTGGAAAAACTGTTTTTT

d_gene: TRBD1
abundance: .
j_gene: TRBJ2-7
v_gene: TRBV5-4
CDR3aa: CASSLGQGVFCYEQYF
CDR3nt: TGTGCCAGCAGCCTCGGGCAGGGGGTTTTCTGCTACGAGCAGTACTTC

d_gene: TRBD1
abundance: .
j_gene: TRBJ1-1
v_gene: TRBV7-9
CDR3aa: CASSAGPIASGQTGDFF
CDR3nt: TGTGCCAGCAGCGCAGGCCCCATTGCCTCGGGACAGACGGGAGATTTCTTT

d_gene: .
abundance: once
j_gene: TRBJ1-1
v_gene: TRBV27
CDR3aa: CASSGANTEAFF
CDR3nt: TGTGCCAGCAGTGGGGCAAACACTGAAGCTTTCTTT

d_gene: TRBD2
abundance: .
j_gene: TRBJ2-2
v_gene: TRBV5-1
CDR3aa: CASSLASRGTSPTGELFF
CDR3nt: TGCGCCAGCAGCTTGGCCAGTAGAGGGACTAGTCCCACCGGGGAGCTGTTTTTT

d_gene: TRBD2
abundance: .
j_gene: TRBJ2-3
v_gene: TRBV29-1
CDR3aa: CSVAYQRGGRADTQYF
CDR3nt: TGCAGCGTTGCCTACCAGCGGGGGGGCCGGGCAGATACGCAGTATTTT

d_gene: .
abundance: .
j_gene: TRBJ1-1
v_gene: TRBV11-1
CDR3aa: CASSLAIPETRAEAFF
CDR3nt: TGTGCCAGCAGCTTAGCGATCCCAGAAACCCGTGCTGAAGCTTTCTTT

d_gene: TRBD1
abundance: .
j_gene: TRBJ2-5
v_gene: TRBV7-9
CDR3aa: CASTGTGMQETQYF
CDR3nt: TGTGCCAGCACCGGGACAGGGATGCAAGAGACCCAGTACTTC

d_gene: .
abundance: few
j_gene: TRBJ1-1
v_gene: TRBV5-1
CDR3aa: CASSLSTAGGTEAFF
CDR3nt: TGCGCCAGCAGCCTTTCGACAGCCGGCGGAACTGAAGCTTTCTTT

d_gene: TRBD1
abundance: .
j_gene: TRBJ1-2
v_gene: TRBV27
CDR3aa: CASSVGQGANYGYTF
CDR3nt: TGTGCCAGCAGTGTCGGACAGGGTGCTAACTATGGCTACACCTTC

d_gene: .
abundance: .
j_gene: TRBJ2-7
v_gene: TRBV5-1
CDR3aa: CASSLEGFSYEQYF
CDR3nt: TGCGCCAGCAGCTTGGAAGGTTTCTCCTACGAGCAGTACTTC

d_gene: .
abundance: .
j_gene: TRBJ1-1
v_gene: TRBV6-1
CDR3aa: CAVTQSTEAFF
CDR3nt: TGTGCCGTAACCCAGAGCACTGAAGCTTTCTTT

d_gene: .
abundance: .
j_gene: TRBJ1-2
v_gene: TRBV6-5
CDR3aa: CASTVNPGHYGYTF
CDR3nt: TGTGCCAGCACCGTCAACCCGGGGCACTATGGCTACACCTTC

d_gene: .
abundance: .
j_gene: TRBJ1-3
v_gene: TRBV6-5
CDR3aa: CASSYDTSSGNTIYF
CDR3nt: TGTGCCAGCAGTTACGACACGTCCTCTGGAAACACCATATATTTT

d_gene: TRBD1
abundance: .
j_gene: TRBJ2-5
v_gene: TRBV30
CDR3aa: CAWTTDRAKYTQYF
CDR3nt: TGTGCCTGGACTACGGACAGGGCAAAGTATACCCAGTACTTC

d_gene: .
abundance: once
j_gene: TRBJ1-1
v_gene: TRBV2
CDR3aa: CAGRKGVSMNTEAFF
CDR3nt: TGTGCCGGTCGGAAAGGGGTTTCCATGAACACTGAAGCTTTCTTT

d_gene: .
abundance: once
j_gene: TRBJ1-3
v_gene: TRBV2
CDR3aa: CASTREYSGNTIYF
CDR3nt: TGTGCCAGCACGCGCGAGTACTCTGGAAACACCATATATTTT

d_gene: TRBD1
abundance: .
j_gene: TRBJ1-1
v_gene: TRBV7-2
CDR3aa: CASSFLQGAEAFF
CDR3nt: TGTGCCAGCAGCTTTCTACAGGGGGCTGAAGCTTTCTTT

d_gene: .
abundance: .
j_gene: TRBJ2-7
v_gene: TRBV29-1
CDR3aa: CSVGGEYEQYF
CDR3nt: TGCAGCGTTGGGGGGGAGTACGAGCAGTACTTC

d_gene: .
abundance: .
j_gene: TRBJ2-7
v_gene: TRBV11-2
CDR3aa: CASSSPAHEQYF
CDR3nt: TGTGCCAGCAGCTCACCGGCGCACGAGCAGTACTTC

d_gene: TRBD1
abundance: .
j_gene: TRBJ1-2
v_gene: TRBV14
CDR3aa: CASSHGGTGANYGYTF
CDR3nt: TGTGCCAGCAGCCATGGCGGGACAGGGGCCAACTATGGCTACACCTTC

d_gene: .
abundance: once
j_gene: TRBJ1-1
v_gene: TRBV21-1
CDR3aa: CASSTRTGEDTEAFF
CDR3nt: TGTGCCAGCAGCACCAGGACAGGGGAAGACACTGAAGCTTTCTTT

d_gene: TRBD2
abundance: .
j_gene: TRBJ2-3
v_gene: TRBV5-1
CDR3aa: CASSLLGLAGGPNGDTQYF
CDR3nt: TGCGCCAGCAGCTTGTTGGGACTAGCGGGGGGGCCGAATGGAGATACGCAGTATTTT

d_gene: .
abundance: .
j_gene: TRBJ2-7
v_gene: TRBV5-1
CDR3aa: CASSLRVGGSSYEQYF
CDR3nt: TGCGCCAGCAGCTTGCGGGTCGGCGGTAGCTCCTACGAGCAGTACTTC

d_gene: TRBD1
abundance: .
j_gene: TRBJ1-1
v_gene: TRBV7-2
CDR3aa: CASSLFQGARTEAFF
CDR3nt: TGTGCCAGCAGCTTATTTCAGGGGGCGCGGACTGAAGCTTTCTTT

d_gene: .
abundance: .
j_gene: TRBJ2-7
v_gene: TRBV30
CDR3aa: CAWMKPGLKRSSYEQYF
CDR3nt: TGTGCCTGGATGAAACCGGGACTCAAAAGGAGCTCCTACGAGCAGTACTTC

d_gene: .
abundance: .
j_gene: TRBJ1-4
v_gene: TRBV15
CDR3aa: CATSRDVSQNEKLFF
CDR3nt: TGTGCCACCAGCAGAGACGTCAGCCAAAATGAAAAACTGTTTTTT

d_gene: .
abundance: once
j_gene: TRBJ2-7
v_gene: TRBV11-2
CDR3aa: CASSLVAGTYEQYF
CDR3nt: TGTGCCAGCAGCTTAGTTGCTGGAACCTACGAGCAGTACTTC

d_gene: .
abundance: .
j_gene: TRBJ1-6
v_gene: TRBV4-1
CDR3aa: CASSQDMTVTYSPLHF
CDR3nt: TGCGCCAGCAGCCAAGACATGACGGTTACCTATTCACCCCTCCACTTT

d_gene: TRBD1
abundance: once
j_gene: TRBJ2-2
v_gene: TRBV19
CDR3aa: CASSLQGVGTGELFF
CDR3nt: TGTGCCAGTAGCCTACAGGGGGTAGGCACCGGGGAGCTGTTTTTT

d_gene: .
abundance: .
j_gene: TRBJ1-2
v_gene: TRBV19
CDR3aa: CASSLSGGDGYTF
CDR3nt: TGTGCCAGTAGCCTCTCTGGGGGAGATGGCTACACCTTC

d_gene: .
abundance: few
j_gene: TRBJ2-7
v_gene: TRBV28
CDR3aa: CASRSGFPETGEYEQYF
CDR3nt: TGTGCCAGCAGATCAGGATTCCCCGAGACAGGAGAATACGAGCAGTACTTC

d_gene: .
abundance: .
j_gene: TRBJ1-5
v_gene: TRBV7-8
CDR3aa: CASSLGVNSNQPQHF
CDR3nt: TGTGCCAGCAGCTTAGGGGTTAATAGCAATCAGCCCCAGCATTTT

d_gene: TRBD1
abundance: .
j_gene: TRBJ1-4
v_gene: TRBV19
CDR3aa: CASSIGQGAYGEKLFF
CDR3nt: TGTGCCAGTAGTATAGGACAGGGGGCATATGGTGAAAAACTGTTTTTT

d_gene: .
abundance: .
j_gene: TRBJ1-4
v_gene: TRBV27
CDR3aa: CASSRAGWATNEKLFF
CDR3nt: TGTGCCAGCAGTAGGGCAGGGTGGGCGACTAATGAAAAACTGTTTTTT

d_gene: .
abundance: once
j_gene: TRBJ2-3
v_gene: TRBV5-1
CDR3aa: CASSPLRQSTDTQYF
CDR3nt: TGCGCCAGCAGCCCATTACGACAGTCCACAGATACGCAGTATTTT

d_gene: .
abundance: .
j_gene: TRBJ2-7
v_gene: TRBV27
CDR3aa: CASSPTWDEQYF
CDR3nt: TGTGCCAGCAGTCCCACTTGGGACGAGCAGTACTTC

d_gene: .
abundance: .
j_gene: TRBJ1-2
v_gene: TRBV30
CDR3aa: CAWSVRRDYGYTF
CDR3nt: TGTGCCTGGAGTGTACGTAGGGACTATGGCTACACCTTC